This entry lists 25 T cell receptor beta chains sequenced from one sample in a study of molecular identifiers for immune sequencing clone quantification. TCRdb analysed the PCR reads with MiXCR anew, one entry per CDR3 protein. The sample yields 600,000 to 650,000 distinct CDR3 sequences, 15% to 20% seen once. Sequences were obtained from naive CD8+ T cells from blood, with Jurkat cell RNA spiked in. Subset denoted: FACS-sorted CD8+CD4-CCR7+CD45RA+ naive T cells. These receptors all stem from a human donor in good health. Some libraries in this study had Jurkat cell RNA spiked in.

This clonotype was observed many times. This chain connects TRBV9 to TRBJ2-3, with D possibly matching TRBD2 (5 bases). The CDR3 has 15 amino acids. Per germline, CDR1 SGDLS and CDR2 YYNGEE. With 0 bases removed from V and 2 bases from J, the gap between germline ends came to 10 bases. CDR3 in DNA: TGTGCCAGCAGCGTAGCGGGGTATATCACAGATACGCAGTATTTT. Translating gives CASSVAGYITDTQYF.

Note on this clonotype: A read error is possible here, since a much larger clone lies one base away. The V call is TRBV3-1, the J call TRBJ2-5; D is unclear. Per germline, CDR1 LGHDT and CDR2 YNNKEL (reference sequence). The CDR3 runs 14 residues. This CDR3 reads CASGQEGRQETQYF. As DNA, the CDR3 is TGTGCCAGCGGCCAAGAAGGCCGCCAAGAGACCCAGTACTTC.

Ten or more counts support this clonotype. The J gene is TRBJ1-1, the V gene TRBV2; D is perhaps TRBD1 (5 bases). Germline CDR1 and CDR2: SNHLY and FYNNEI. The CDR3 has 11 residues. V was pared by 2 bases and J by 11 bases, with 9 bases between. The CDR3 bases are TGTGCCAGCAGTGAATTCAGGGCTGCTTTCTTT. The encoded protein is CASSEFRAAFF. The full variable domain, in which reference TRBV2 and TRBJ1-1 provide the parts outside the CDR3, is EPEVTQTPSHQVTQMGQEVILRCVPISNHLYFYWYRQILGQKVEFLVSFYNNEISEKSEIFDDQFSVERPDGSNFTLKIRSTKLEDSAMYFCASSEFRAAFFGQGTRLTVV.

The chain recombines TRBV10-3 with TRBJ1-1; 7 nucleotides line up with TRBD1. The CDR3 covers 16 residues. The germline V gene has CDR1 ENHRY and CDR2 SYGVKD. The V segment lost 2 bases and the J segment 4 bases; nucleotides outside the gene matches: 10. The DNA of the CDR3 is TGTGCCATCAGTGAGATCTTAGGGGCAGGGGGCACTGAAGCTTTCTTT. Protein sequence: CAISEILGAGGTEAFF.

This clonotype was counted a single time. A much larger clone lies one base from this, so it may be a read error. The chain employs TRBV7-9 and TRBJ2-7, with TRBD1 as a possible D gene (6 bases). V lost 2 bases and J lost 2, with 10 bases in between. The germline V gene encodes CDR1 SEHNR and CDR2 FQNEAQ (reference sequence). This CDR3 is built from 14 residues. In DNA form, the CDR3 reads TGTGCCAGCAGCTTATGGGACAAGGCCTACGAGCAGTACTTC. Translation: CASSLWDKAYEQYF.

Turning to this clonotype: This may be a read error, as it is one base from a much larger clone. Here the CDR3 omits its conserved ending phenylalanine or tryptophan, so a read error is the likely source. The rearrangement links TRBV6-2 or TRBV6-3 to TRBJ1-1; TRBD1 is a possible D gene (5 bases). Germline-derived CDR1 and CDR2 are MNHEY and SVGEGT. This CDR3 is built from 14 residues. The ends were cut back, 2 bases at V and 4 bases at J, with 11 bases in the middle. The CDR3 nucleotides are TGTGCCAGCAGTTACACCGGGAGGGGCACTGAAGCTTTCCTT. Translated: CASSYTGRGTEAFL.

The V call is TRBV10-3, the J call TRBJ2-5; D is undetermined. Trimming shortened V by 8 bases and J by 2 bases, and 3 bases separated the two germline ends. The CDR3 sequence is 10 residues long. Germline-derived CDR1 and CDR2 are ENHRY and SYGVKD. The CDR3, as DNA: TGTGCCATCGGGCAAGAGACCCAGTACTTC. This gives the protein CAIGQETQYF.

This clonotype was recorded many times. V is TRBV7-6 and J is TRBJ1-4; D call uncertain. Trimming removed 1 base from V and 6 bases from J, with 12 bases in between. Germline values: CDR1 SGHVS, CDR2 FNYEAQ. This CDR3 is 15 amino acids long. The CDR3 reads CASSLVRRADEKLFF. In nucleotides, the CDR3 is TGTGCCAGCAGCTTAGTCAGGAGGGCAGATGAAAAACTGTTTTTT.

For this clonotype: Given a much more abundant clone one base away, this may be a read error. The rearrangement joins TRBV6-2 or TRBV6-3 to TRBJ2-7; D possibly uses TRBD1 or TRBD2 (5 bases each). The CDR3 sequence is 15 residues long. Trimming shortened V by 0 bases and J by 2 bases, and 11 bases separated the two germline ends. CDR1 and CDR2 (germline): MNHEY, SVGEGT. The DNA of the CDR3 is TGTGCCAGCAGTTACTCTCAACAGGAGGCCTACGAGCAGTACTTC. This encodes CASSYSQQEAYEQYF.

Note on this clonotype: This sequence may be a read error, since a much larger clone differs from it by one base. The J gene is TRBJ2-3, the V gene TRBV20-1; 15 bases agree with TRBD2. Germline CDR1 and CDR2: DFQATT and SNEGSKA (reference sequence). The CDR3 length is 16 residues. The J segment lost 6 bases and the V segment lost 7 bases, leaving 11 bases of the junction unmatched. CDR3 region: CSVNSRTSGGEDTQYF. The DNA of the CDR3 is TGCAGTGTTAACTCCAGGACTAGCGGGGGGGAGGATACGCAGTATTTT.

The sample holds many counts of this clonotype. The CDR3 loop reads CASSPHPGQQNTEAFF. The CDR3 nucleotides are TGTGCCAGCAGTCCACACCCGGGACAGCAAAACACTGAAGCTTTCTTT. The chain carries TRBV3-1 and TRBJ1-1; 7 bases agree with TRBD1. Germline V CDR1 and CDR2: LGHDT, YNNKEL (reference sequence). The CDR3 runs to 16 residues. J lost 2 bases, V lost 6 bases, and 12 bases had no gene match.

This clonotype turned up a few times. The rearrangement uses TRBV11-2 and TRBJ1-3; D gene unclear. The germline V and J ends were trimmed by 1 base and 1 base, with 11 bases remaining between them. Germline V gene data show CDR1 as SGHAT and CDR2 as FQNNGV. The CDR3 is 16 amino acids. In DNA, the CDR3 is TGTGCCAGCAGCTTAGCGATCGCGGGTTCTGGAAACACCATATATTTT. Translation gives CASSLAIAGSGNTIYF.

This clonotype was observed a handful of times. This chain uses TRBV19 with TRBJ2-7; weak D call: TRBD1 (6 bases). CDR1 LNHDA and CDR2 SQIVND come from the germline V gene (reference sequence). The germline V and J ends were trimmed by 3 bases and 3 bases, with 15 bases remaining between them. CDR3 size: 15 residues. In DNA, the CDR3 is TGTGCCAGTAGTATTGGCTCGGACAGACTCTACGAGCAGTACTTC. As protein: CASSIGSDRLYEQYF.

For this clonotype: The junction shows a germline mismatch at one end, possibly a read error. The chain joins TRBV24-1 to TRBJ1-2, with D hard to call. CDR1 and CDR2 from the germline V gene are KGHDR and SFDVKD. The CDR3 has 12 residues. CDR3 sequence: CATGDGSYGYTF. The DNA for the CDR3 is TGTGCCACCGGTGACGGAAGCTATGGCTACACCTTC.

The chain is built from TRBV7-9 and TRBJ2-7; 9 bases align to TRBD2. V lost 2 bases and J lost 6; bases outside the gene matches: 11. The CDR3 sequence is 16 residues long. CDR1 and CDR2 (germline): SEHNR, FQNEAQ (reference sequence). CDR3 amino acids: CASSLTYGTSSGEQYF. The CDR3 nucleotides read TGTGCCAGCAGCTTAACTTACGGGACTAGCAGCGGCGAGCAGTACTTC. The complete variable domain, with remaining parts taken from reference TRBV7-9 and TRBJ2-7, reads DTGVSQNPRHKITKRGQNVTFRCDPISEHNRLYWYRQTLGQGPEFLTYFQNEAQLEKSRLLSDRFSAERPKGSFSTLEIQRTEQGDSAMYLCASSLTYGTSSGEQYFGPGTRLTVT.

There are many counts of this clonotype. The chain uses TRBV27 and TRBJ1-5, with unresolved D. From germline, CDR1 is MNHEY and CDR2 SMNVEV (reference sequence). V lost 2 bases and J 4 bases, leaving 18 bases between the germline ends. The CDR3 is 17 amino acids. CDR3 sequence: CASSLEVPSLGNQPQHF. The CDR3 region has the DNA TGTGCCAGCAGTTTAGAAGTCCCCTCCCTTGGAAATCAGCCCCAGCATTTT.

The chain carries TRBV27 and TRBJ1-1; D is ambiguous. From germline, CDR1 is MNHEY and CDR2 SMNVEV (reference sequence). This CDR3 is 14 amino acids long. Trimming shortened V by 3 bases and J by 6 bases, and 14 bases separated the two germline ends. The chain's CDR3 is CASSLVVRGAEAFF. CDR3 coding DNA: TGTGCCAGCAGTTTGGTTGTCCGGGGAGCTGAAGCTTTCTTT.

Comment on this clonotype: This may arise from a read error, as a much more abundant clone is one base away. The rearrangement joins TRBV11-2 to TRBJ2-7; 9 bases agree with TRBD2. The V and J ends lost 1 base and 6 bases, in that order; junction bases with no gene match: 13. The CDR3 spans 17 residues. Per the germline V gene, CDR1 is SGHAT and CDR2 is FQNNGV. CDR3 residues: CASSLVVRGGEPCEQYF. The CDR3 nucleotides are TGTGCCAGCAGCTTAGTGGTGCGGGGGGGTGAACCCTGCGAGCAGTACTTC.

This clonotype was observed many times. The chain recombines TRBV27 with TRBJ2-7; D gene unclear. The CDR3 is made up of 13 amino acids. Trimming stripped 5 bases from V and 2 bases from J, with 10 bases between. CDR1 is MNHEY, CDR2 SMNVEV, per germline (reference sequence). This chain's CDR3 is CASSLHRAYEQYF. CDR3 nucleotides: TGTGCCAGCAGTCTCCACCGAGCCTACGAGCAGTACTTC.

This chain links TRBV4-3 with TRBJ1-1; TRBD1 might be the D (5 bases). The germline V gene has CDR1 LGHNA and CDR2 YSLEER. CDR3 length: 13 residues. Deletions cut 3 bases from V and 4 bases from J, with 9 bases between. The CDR3 DNA reads TGCGCCAGCAGCCAGGCCGGGACCACTGAAGCTTTCTTT. Amino acids: CASSQAGTTEAFF.

The table lists this clonotype with many counts. Here the CDR3 reads CASSQGLTGEQYF. The CDR3 DNA sequence: TGCGCCAGCAGCCAAGGTCTAACGGGCGAGCAGTACTTC. V and J are TRBV4-3 and TRBJ2-7; D remains ambiguous. The CDR3 has 13 amino acids. Per germline, CDR1 LGHNA and CDR2 YSLEER. The V and J ends lost 1 base and 6 bases respectively, with 10 bases between them.

This clonotype showed up many times. The V and J genes are TRBV29-1 and TRBJ1-1; 8 nucleotides match TRBD1. CDR1 is SQVTM, CDR2 ANQGSEA, per germline. V was pared by 0 bases and J by 5 bases, with 5 bases of the junction left unmatched. There are 14 residues in the CDR3. CDR3 residues: CSVEDLTGGTEAFF. The CDR3 DNA reads as TGCAGCGTTGAAGATCTAACAGGGGGGACTGAAGCTTTCTTT.

This clonotype was observed many times. This chain joins TRBV29-1 and TRBJ2-1, with a possible D match to TRBD2 (6 bases). V was clipped by 0 bases and J by 7 bases, with 16 bases between them. The CDR3 is 15 amino acids. In germline, CDR1 is SQVTM, CDR2 ANQGSEA. The CDR3 here is CSVEEGSGPGNEQFF. The CDR3 region has the DNA TGCAGCGTTGAAGAAGGAAGCGGGCCGGGTAATGAGCAGTTCTTC.

In regard to this clonotype: A read error may be the cause here, since a much bigger clone is one base away. CDR3 protein: CASSPRVAELSF. CDR3 sequence (DNA): TGTGCCAGCAGCCCCCGAGTAGCGGAGCTGTCTTTT. The rearrangement uses TRBV7-9 and TRBJ2-2, with D possibly TRBD2 on 6 matching bases. CDR3 size: 12 residues. CDR1 is SEHNR, CDR2 FQNEAQ, per germline (reference sequence).

This clonotype was found a few times. The chain is built from TRBV10-2 and TRBJ1-2, with TRBD1 as a possible D gene (5 bases). CDR3 size: 14 residues. V lost 7 bases and J lost 0, with 12 bases in between. Germline CDR1 WSHSY, CDR2 SAAADI. The CDR3: CASTREDTNYGYTF. DNA for the CDR3: TGCGCCAGCACCCGAGAGGACACTAACTATGGCTACACCTTC.